This TCR beta chain was obtained from a study of cytomegalovirus exposure and HLA in healthy donors. Study background: Roughly 85 million unique TCRs from HLA-typed donors made up an early data release. Study observations and caveats: The number of N-insertions in an Asian-associated ancestry cluster was reportedly below the approximately 680-donor mean in a later analysis. A later analysis, which compared TCR beta chains of equal frequency, found the HLA-associated ones more clonally expanded. Follow-up analysis seemed to connect common viral pathogens with several of the most significant clusters identified.

Note on this clone: Its antigen is as yet unknown.

PCR used 60 Vbeta primers and 13 Jbeta primers. Clones were read by immunoSEQ multiplex PCR, and TCRdb kept only the in-frame ones, dropping some. The table lists tens of thousands of clones, around 76% of them singletons. V lost 6 bases and J lost 1, with 12 bases in between. Germline V lookup: CDR1 SEHNR, CDR2 FQNEAQ (reference sequence). The CDR3 totals 14 residues. The specimen was PBMCs. The TCR comes from a male donor in good health and CMV-seropositive. This chain links TRBV7-9 with TRBJ2-5, with a weak D call TRBD2 (5 bases). The CDR3 DNA is TGTGCCAGCAGTCGCACGGGGAGCCAAGAGACCCAGTACTTC. This encodes CASSRTGSQETQYF. The full variable domain, its missing parts supplied by reference TRBV7-9 and TRBJ2-5, is DTGVSQNPRHKITKRGQNVTFRCDPISEHNRLYWYRQTLGQGPEFLTYFQNEAQLEKSRLLSDRFSAERPKGSFSTLEIQRTEQGDSAMYLCASSRTGSQETQYFGPGTRLLVL.